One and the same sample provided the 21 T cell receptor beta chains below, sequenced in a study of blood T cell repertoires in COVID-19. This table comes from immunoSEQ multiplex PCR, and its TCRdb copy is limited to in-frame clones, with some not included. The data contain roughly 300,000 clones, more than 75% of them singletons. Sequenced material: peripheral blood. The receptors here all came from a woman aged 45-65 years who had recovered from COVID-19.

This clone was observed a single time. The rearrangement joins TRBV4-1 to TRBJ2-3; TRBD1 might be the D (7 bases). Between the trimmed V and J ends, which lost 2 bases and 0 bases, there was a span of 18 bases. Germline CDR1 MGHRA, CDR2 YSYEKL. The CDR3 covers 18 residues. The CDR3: CASSQSWAGGTSTDTQYF. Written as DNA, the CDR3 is TGCGCCAGCAGCCAATCCTGGGCAGGGGGGACTAGCACAGATACGCAGTATTTT.

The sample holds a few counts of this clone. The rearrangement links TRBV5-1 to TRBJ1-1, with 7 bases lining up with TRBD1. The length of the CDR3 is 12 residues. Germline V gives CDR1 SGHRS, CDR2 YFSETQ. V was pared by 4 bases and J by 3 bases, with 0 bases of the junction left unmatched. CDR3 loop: CASSGQDTEAFF. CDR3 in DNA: TGCGCCAGCAGCGGACAGGACACTGAAGCTTTCTTT.

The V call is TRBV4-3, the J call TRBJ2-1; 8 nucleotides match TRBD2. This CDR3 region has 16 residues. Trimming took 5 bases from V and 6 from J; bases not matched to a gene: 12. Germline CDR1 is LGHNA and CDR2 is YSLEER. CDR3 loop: CASSDPGGRGTNEQFF. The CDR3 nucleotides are TGCGCCAGCAGCGATCCGGGGGGGCGGGGGACCAATGAGCAGTTCTTC.

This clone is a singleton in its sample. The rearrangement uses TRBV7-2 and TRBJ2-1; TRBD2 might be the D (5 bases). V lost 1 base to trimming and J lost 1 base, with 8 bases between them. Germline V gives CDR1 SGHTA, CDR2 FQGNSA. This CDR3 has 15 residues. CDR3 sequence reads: CASSLGSGSYNEQFF. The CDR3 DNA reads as TGTGCCAGCAGCTTAGGGAGCGGATCCTACAATGAGCAGTTCTTC.

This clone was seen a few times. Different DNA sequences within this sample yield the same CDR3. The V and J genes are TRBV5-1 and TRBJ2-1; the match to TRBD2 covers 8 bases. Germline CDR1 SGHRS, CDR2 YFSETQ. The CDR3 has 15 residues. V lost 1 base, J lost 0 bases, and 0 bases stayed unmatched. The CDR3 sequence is CASSLSGSSYNEQFF. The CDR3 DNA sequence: TGCGCCAGCAGCTTGAGCGGGAGCTCCTACAATGAGCAGTTCTTC.

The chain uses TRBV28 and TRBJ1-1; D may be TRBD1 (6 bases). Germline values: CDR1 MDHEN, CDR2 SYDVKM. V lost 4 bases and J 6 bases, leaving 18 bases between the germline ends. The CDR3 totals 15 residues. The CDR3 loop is CASSSPGPGGPEAFF. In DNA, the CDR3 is TGTGCCAGCAGTTCCCCGGGACCGGGGGGCCCTGAAGCTTTCTTT.

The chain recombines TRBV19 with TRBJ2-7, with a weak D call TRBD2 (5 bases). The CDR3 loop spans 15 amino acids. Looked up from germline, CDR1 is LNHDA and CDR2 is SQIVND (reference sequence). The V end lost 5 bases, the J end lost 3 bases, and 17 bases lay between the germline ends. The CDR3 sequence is CASSVSSTRVYEQYF. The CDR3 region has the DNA TGTGCCAGTAGTGTCTCTAGCACGAGGGTCTACGAGCAGTACTTC. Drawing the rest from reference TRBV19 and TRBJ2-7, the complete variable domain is DGGITQSPKYLFRKEGQNVTLSCEQNLNHDAMYWYRQDPGQGLRLIYYSQIVNDFQKGDIAEGYSVSREKKESFPLTVTSAQKNPTAFYLCASSVSSTRVYEQYFGPGTRLTVT.

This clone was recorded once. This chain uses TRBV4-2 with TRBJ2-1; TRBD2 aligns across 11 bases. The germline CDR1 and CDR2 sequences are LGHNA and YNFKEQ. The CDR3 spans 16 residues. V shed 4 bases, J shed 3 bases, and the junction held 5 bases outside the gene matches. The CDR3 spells CASSPLTSGNYNEQFF. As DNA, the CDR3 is TGTGCCAGCAGCCCGTTGACTAGCGGGAACTACAATGAGCAGTTCTTC.

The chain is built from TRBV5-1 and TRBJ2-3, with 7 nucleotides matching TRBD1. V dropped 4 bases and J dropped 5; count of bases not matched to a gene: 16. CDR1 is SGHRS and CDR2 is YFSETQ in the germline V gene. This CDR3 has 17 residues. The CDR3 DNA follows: TGCGCCAGCAGCAAGTCCCCAGGGGGTTCGCAGGAAGATACGCAGTATTTT. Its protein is CASSKSPGGSQEDTQYF.

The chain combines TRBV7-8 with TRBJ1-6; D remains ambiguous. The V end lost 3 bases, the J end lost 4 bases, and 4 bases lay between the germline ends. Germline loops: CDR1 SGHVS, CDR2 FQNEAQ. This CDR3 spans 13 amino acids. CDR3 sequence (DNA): TGTGCCAGCAGCTTTCCTTATAATTCACCCCTCCACTTT. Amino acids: CASSFPYNSPLHF.

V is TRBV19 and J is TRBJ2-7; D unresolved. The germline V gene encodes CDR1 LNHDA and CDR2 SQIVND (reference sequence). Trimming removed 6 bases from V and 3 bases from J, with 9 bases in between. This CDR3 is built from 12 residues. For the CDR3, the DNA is TGTGCCAGTAGGGCCAGAATCTACGAGCAGTACTTC. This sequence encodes CASRARIYEQYF.

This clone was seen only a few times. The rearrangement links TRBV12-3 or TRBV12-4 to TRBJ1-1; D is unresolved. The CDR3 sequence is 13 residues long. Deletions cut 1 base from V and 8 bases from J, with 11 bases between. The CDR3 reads CASSLVYGIEAFF. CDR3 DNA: TGTGCCAGCAGTTTAGTTTACGGGATAGAAGCTTTCTTT.

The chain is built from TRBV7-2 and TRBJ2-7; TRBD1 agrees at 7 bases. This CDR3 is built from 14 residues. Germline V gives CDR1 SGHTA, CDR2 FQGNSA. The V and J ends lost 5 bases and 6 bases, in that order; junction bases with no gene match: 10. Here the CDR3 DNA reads TGTGCCAGCAGCCCCTTGACAGGGATCGGCGAGCAGTACTTC. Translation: CASSPLTGIGEQYF.

CDR3 region: CASSLGQGAYNSPLHF. For the CDR3, the DNA is TGTGCCAGCAGCTTAGGGCAGGGGGCTTATAATTCACCCCTCCACTTT. This sequence joins TRBV13 and TRBJ1-6, with 8 bases that match TRBD1. The germline V gene encodes CDR1 PRHDT and CDR2 FYEKMQ (reference sequence). After removal of 0 bases from V and 4 bases from J, the junction contained 2 bases not matched to a gene. The CDR3 extends over 16 amino acids.

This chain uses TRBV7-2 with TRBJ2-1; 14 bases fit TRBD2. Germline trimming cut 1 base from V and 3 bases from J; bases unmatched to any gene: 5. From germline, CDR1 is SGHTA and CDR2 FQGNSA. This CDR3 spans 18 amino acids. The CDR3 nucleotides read TGTGCCAGCAGCTTAGGGGTAGGGACTAGCGGGGGCTACAATGAGCAGTTCTTC. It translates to CASSLGVGTSGGYNEQFF.

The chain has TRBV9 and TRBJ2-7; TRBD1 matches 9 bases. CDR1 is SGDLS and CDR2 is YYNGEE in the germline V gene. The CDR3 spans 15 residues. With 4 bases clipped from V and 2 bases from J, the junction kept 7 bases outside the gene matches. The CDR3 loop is CASSLRDRDTYEQYF. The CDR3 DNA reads TGTGCCAGCAGCCTCCGGGACAGGGATACCTACGAGCAGTACTTC.

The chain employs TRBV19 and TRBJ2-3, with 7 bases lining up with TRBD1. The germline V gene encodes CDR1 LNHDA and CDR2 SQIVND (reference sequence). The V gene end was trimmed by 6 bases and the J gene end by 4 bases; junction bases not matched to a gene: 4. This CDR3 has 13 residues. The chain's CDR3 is CASSQGGPDTQYF. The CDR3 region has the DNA TGTGCCAGTAGCCAAGGGGGCCCAGATACGCAGTATTTT.

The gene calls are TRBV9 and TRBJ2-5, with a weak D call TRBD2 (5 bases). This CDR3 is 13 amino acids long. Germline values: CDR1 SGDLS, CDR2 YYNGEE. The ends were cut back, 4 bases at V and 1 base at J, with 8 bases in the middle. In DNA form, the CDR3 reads TGTGCCAGCAGCCTCGGGGTCCAAGAGACCCAGTACTTC. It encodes CASSLGVQETQYF.

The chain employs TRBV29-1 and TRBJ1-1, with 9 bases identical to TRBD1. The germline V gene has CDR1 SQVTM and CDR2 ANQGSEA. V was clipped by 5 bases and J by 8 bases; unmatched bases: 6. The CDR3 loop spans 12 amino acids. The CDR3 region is CSVLDRGVEAFF. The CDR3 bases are TGCAGCGTTCTGGACAGGGGAGTAGAAGCTTTCTTT.

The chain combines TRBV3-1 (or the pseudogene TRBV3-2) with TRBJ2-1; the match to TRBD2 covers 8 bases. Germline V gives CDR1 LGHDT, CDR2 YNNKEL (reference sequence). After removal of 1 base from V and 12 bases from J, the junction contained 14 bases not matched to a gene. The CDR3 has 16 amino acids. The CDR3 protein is CASSQGAGALPGRQFF. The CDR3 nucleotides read TGTGCCAGCAGCCAAGGAGCGGGAGCCCTCCCTGGTCGGCAGTTCTTC.

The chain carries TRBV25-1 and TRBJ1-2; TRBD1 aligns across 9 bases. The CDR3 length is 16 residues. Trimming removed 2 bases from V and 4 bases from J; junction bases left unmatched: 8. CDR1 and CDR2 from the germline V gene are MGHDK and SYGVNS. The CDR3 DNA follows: TGTGCCAGCAGTGAAAGCGCCGGGACAGGGCCCTATGGCTACACCTTC. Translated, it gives CASSESAGTGPYGYTF.